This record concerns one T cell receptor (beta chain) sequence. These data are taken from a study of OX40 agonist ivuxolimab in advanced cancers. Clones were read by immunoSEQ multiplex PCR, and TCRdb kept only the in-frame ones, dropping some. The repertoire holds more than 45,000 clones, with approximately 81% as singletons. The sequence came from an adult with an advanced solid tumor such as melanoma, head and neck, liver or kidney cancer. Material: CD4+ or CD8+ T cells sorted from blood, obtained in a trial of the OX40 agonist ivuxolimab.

Here the CDR3 reads CASSRRLAGVTDTQYF. The CDR3 DNA is TGTGCCAGCAGCCGGAGACTAGCGGGAGTAACAGATACGCAGTATTTT. The genes are TRBV5-4 and TRBJ2-3, with TRBD2 matching 12 bases. The CDR3 sequence is 16 residues long. J was trimmed by 3 bases and V by 4 bases; bases with no gene match: 6. CDR1 is SGHNT and CDR2 is YYREEE in the germline V gene (reference sequence).